Sequencing of this T cell receptor (beta chain) was carried out in a study of PD-1 blockade in classical Hodgkin lymphoma. This clone turned up a few times. Sequencing was performed with immunoSEQ multiplex PCR; in TCRdb, only in-frame clones are kept and a portion is missing. The table shows about 98,000 clones, with just under 95% occurring only once. Relapses following autologous stem cell transplantation were seen in all patients, with brentuximab vedotin exposure varying. Classifying best responses yielded complete response, partial response or progressive disease. The CDR3 runs to 14 residues. CDR1 and CDR2 from the germline V gene are SEHNR and FQNEAQ (reference sequence). Trimming left V 4 bases short and J 2 bases short, with 9 bases between.

J is TRBJ1-5 and V is TRBV7-9, with unresolved D. Sequenced here: peripheral blood mononuclear cells (PBMCs), sampled at baseline. The TCR sequence derives from a human donor with classical Hodgkin lymphoma. The DNA of the CDR3 is TGTGCCAGCAGCTCCTGGGAGGGCAATCAGCCCCAGCATTTT. Its translation is CASSSWEGNQPQHF.